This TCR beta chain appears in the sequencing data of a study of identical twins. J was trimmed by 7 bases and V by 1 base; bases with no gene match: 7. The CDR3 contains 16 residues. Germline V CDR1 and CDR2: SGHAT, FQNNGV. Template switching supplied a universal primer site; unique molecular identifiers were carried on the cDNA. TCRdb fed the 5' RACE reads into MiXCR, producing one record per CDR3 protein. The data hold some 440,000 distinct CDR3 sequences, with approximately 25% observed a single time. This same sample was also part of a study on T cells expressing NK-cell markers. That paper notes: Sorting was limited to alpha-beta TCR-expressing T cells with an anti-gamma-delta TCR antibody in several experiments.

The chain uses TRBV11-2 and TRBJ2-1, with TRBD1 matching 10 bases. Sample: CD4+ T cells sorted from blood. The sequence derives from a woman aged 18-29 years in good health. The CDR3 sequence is CASSLVGTGDLNEQFF. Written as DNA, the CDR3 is TGTGCCAGCAGCTTAGTCGGGACAGGGGATTTGAATGAGCAGTTCTTC.